The clone carrying this T cell receptor beta chain was recorded many times. V lost 5 bases, J lost 3 bases, and 11 bases lay in between. The CDR3 consists of 13 residues. The germline CDR1 and CDR2 sequences are SGHRS and YFSETQ. The data were taken from a study of molecular identifiers for immune sequencing clone quantification. TCRdb processed the PCR reads anew with MiXCR; each CDR3 protein has one entry. The sample lists roughly 320,000 distinct CDR3 sequences; 24% were seen once. The chain couples TRBV5-1 to TRBJ1-1; D is unresolved. This sequence originates from a human donor in good health. Some libraries in this study had Jurkat cell RNA spiked in. The sequenced material came from naive CD8+ T cells from blood, with Jurkat cell RNA spiked in. Sample subset: FACS-sorted CD8+CD4-CCR7+CD45RA+ naive T cells. The CDR3 coding sequence is TGCGCCAGCAGTAAGACCTGGGACACTGAAGCTTTCTTT. It translates to CASSKTWDTEAFF.